This section outlines one T cell receptor beta chain sequence together with its context. This record comes from a study of shared clonotypes between healthy human individuals. Sequencing was performed with immunoSEQ multiplex PCR; in TCRdb, only in-frame clones are kept and a portion is missing. The table shows a few hundred thousand clones, with more than 95% occurring only once. The source material was naive CD4+ T cells sorted from blood. Specified subset: CD45RA+ positively selected. This receptor was identified in a woman younger than 45 in good health.

The chain's CDR3 is CASSQDTGGYTGELFF. The CDR3 coding sequence is TGTGCCAGCAGCCAAGATACAGGGGGGTACACCGGGGAGCTGTTTTTT. The chain employs TRBV4-2 and TRBJ2-2, with TRBD1 identical over 8 bases. The J segment lost 3 bases and the V segment lost 0 bases, leaving 3 bases of the junction unmatched. This CDR3 has 16 residues. Germline loops: CDR1 LGHNA, CDR2 YNFKEQ.